A single T cell receptor (beta chain) is shown here with its context. The target antigen is unknown. The CDR3 contains 15 residues. Germline V gives CDR1 LGHNA, CDR2 YSLEER. Trimming removed 0 bases from V and 6 bases from J, with 12 bases in between. This specimen comes from a study of cytomegalovirus exposure and HLA in healthy donors. General observations from the study: Further analysis, carried out later, found HLA-associated TCR beta chains more clonally expanded than equally common other chains.

Vbeta (60) and Jbeta (13) primers were used in the PCR. Measured with immunoSEQ multiplex PCR; TCRdb has only the in-frame clones, and not every one. The sample contains 130,000 to 150,000 clones, around 10% of which appear only once. The sequenced material came from PBMCs. V is TRBV4-3 and J is TRBJ1-3; D gene unclear. This sequence originates from a male donor in good health and CMV-seronegative. The CDR3 here is CASSQEGGGLNTIYF. The CDR3 DNA follows: TGCGCCAGCAGCCAAGAGGGCGGCGGACTAAACACCATATATTTT.